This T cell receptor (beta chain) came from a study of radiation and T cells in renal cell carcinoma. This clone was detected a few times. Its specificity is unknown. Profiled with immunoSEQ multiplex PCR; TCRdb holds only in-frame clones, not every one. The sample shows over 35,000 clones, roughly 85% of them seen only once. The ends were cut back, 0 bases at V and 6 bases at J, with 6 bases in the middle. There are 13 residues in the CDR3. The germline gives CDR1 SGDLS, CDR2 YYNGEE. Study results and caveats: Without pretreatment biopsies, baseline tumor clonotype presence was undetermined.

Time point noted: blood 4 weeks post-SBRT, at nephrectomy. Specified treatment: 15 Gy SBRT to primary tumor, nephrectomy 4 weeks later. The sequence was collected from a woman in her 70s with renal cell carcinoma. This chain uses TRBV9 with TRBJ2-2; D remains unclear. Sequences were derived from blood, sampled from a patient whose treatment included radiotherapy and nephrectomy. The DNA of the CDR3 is TGTGCCAGCAGCGTAGGTGGCTCCGGGGAGCTGTTTTTT. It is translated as CASSVGGSGELFF.